The 20 T cell receptor beta chains below were found in one sample sequenced in a study of identical twins. TCRdb ran MiXCR on the 5' RACE reads and lists one entry per CDR3 protein. The table shows 450,000 to 650,000 distinct CDR3 sequences, with more than 9% occurring only once. This sample was also put to use in a study of yellow fever vaccine responses in identical twins.

Input material: PBMCs. The receptors stem from a woman between 18 and 29 years old in good health.

This clonotype showed up many times. The V call is TRBV27, the J call TRBJ2-7, with D perhaps TRBD2 (6 bases). V lost 2 bases and J 4 bases, leaving 12 bases between the germline ends. The CDR3 sequence is 14 residues long. Germline CDR1 MNHEY, CDR2 SMNVEV (reference sequence). CDR3 loop: CASSLAAGTYEQYF. DNA for the CDR3: TGTGCCAGCAGTTTAGCGGCGGGGACTTACGAGCAGTACTTC.

The chain uses TRBV12-3 or TRBV12-4 and TRBJ2-1; D is unresolved. The CDR3 contains 14 residues. Trimming shortened V by 5 bases and J by 0 bases, and 8 bases separated the two germline ends. For the CDR3, the DNA is TGTGCCAGCAGTCGATCCATCTCCTACAATGAGCAGTTCTTC. This gives the protein CASSRSISYNEQFF.

As for this clonotype: This may be a read error, as it is one base from a much larger clone. This sequence joins TRBV10-3 and TRBJ2-5; TRBD2 agrees at 7 bases. V trimming: 4 bases; J trimming: 1 base; junction bases outside the gene matches: 9. Per the germline V gene, CDR1 is ENHRY and CDR2 is SYGVKD. This CDR3 spans 16 amino acids. This CDR3 is CAISAAAGRAQETQYF. As DNA, the CDR3 is TGTGCCATCAGTGCGGCTGCAGGGAGGGCCCAAGAGACCCAGTACTTC.

This clonotype was seen only a few times. The chain uses TRBV2 and TRBJ2-7; 7 bases are shared with TRBD1. Trimming at V came to 4 bases and at J to 3 bases, leaving 6 bases not matched to a gene. Germline V CDR1 and CDR2: SNHLY, FYNNEI. The length of the CDR3 is 14 residues. The CDR3, as DNA: TGTGCCAGCAGTGGGGACAGAAACAACTACGAGCAGTACTTC. It specifies CASSGDRNNYEQYF.

V and J are TRBV4-3 and TRBJ2-2; D may correspond to TRBD1 or TRBD2 (6 bases each). The CDR3 is 14 residues long. The germline gives CDR1 LGHNA, CDR2 YSLEER. V was cut by 2 bases and J by 9 bases, with 13 bases left in between. CDR3 sequence (DNA): TGCGCCAGCAGCCAAACAAGGGGGGAGTGGGAGCTGTTTTTT. The encoded protein is CASSQTRGEWELFF.

A single count supports this clonotype. The chain is built from TRBV28 and TRBJ2-1; D not resolved. V gave up 7 bases and J gave up 0 bases, with 16 bases separating them. Germline lookup yields CDR1 MDHEN and CDR2 SYDVKM. The CDR3 is 16 amino acids. DNA for the CDR3: TGTGCCAGCACCCTAAGTAGCTTCAGCTCCTACAATGAGCAGTTCTTC. This translates into CASTLSSFSSYNEQFF. Full variable domain (remainder filled in from reference TRBV28 and TRBJ2-1): DVKVTQSSRYLVKRTGEKVFLECVQDMDHENMFWYRQDPGLGLRLIYFSYDVKMKEKGDIPEGYSVSREKKERFSLILESASTNQTSMYLCASTLSSFSSYNEQFFGPGTRLTVL.

The V gene is TRBV18, the J gene TRBJ2-3; D is ambiguous. Germline V gene lookup returns CDR1 KGHSH and CDR2 LQKENI. V lost 0 bases and J 4 bases, leaving 8 bases between the germline ends. This CDR3 contains 14 residues. CDR3 bases: TGTGCCAGCTCACCACCGTCGGTTTCAGATACGCAGTATTTT. As protein: CASSPPSVSDTQYF.

V gene TRBV29-1 combines with J gene TRBJ2-2; 13 bases match TRBD2. Trimming removed 2 bases from V and 0 bases from J; junction bases left unmatched: 3. The CDR3 consists of 17 residues. The V gene's germline CDR1 is SQVTM and CDR2 ANQGSEA. CDR3 coding DNA: TGCAGCGTTGAACTACTAGCGGGGGGGCCGAACACCGGGGAGCTGTTTTTT. The encoded protein is CSVELLAGGPNTGELFF.

This clonotype has a count of ten or more. The chain employs TRBV11-1 and TRBJ2-3, with D hard to call. The CDR3 is 18 amino acids. With 1 base removed from V and 2 bases from J, the gap between germline ends came to 19 bases. The germline CDR1 and CDR2 sequences are SGHAT and FQDESV (reference sequence). The CDR3 region is CASSLDPTRPAFTDTQYF. CDR3 coding DNA: TGTGCCAGCAGCTTAGACCCGACGCGTCCCGCCTTCACAGATACGCAGTATTTT.

This clonotype has at least ten counts. This chain links TRBV7-2 with TRBJ1-5, with 7 bases fitting TRBD1. There are 15 residues in the CDR3. Germline V gives CDR1 SGHTA, CDR2 FQGNSA. Germline trimming cut 5 bases from V and 5 bases from J; bases unmatched to any gene: 9. DNA of the CDR3: TGTGCCAGCAGCACCACAGGGGATGCATATCAGCCCCAGCATTTT. This encodes CASSTTGDAYQPQHF.

The gene calls are TRBV28 and TRBJ2-7, with TRBD1 matching over 11 bases. Germline V gene lookup returns CDR1 MDHEN and CDR2 SYDVKM. Trimming removed 5 bases from V and 5 bases from J; junction bases left unmatched: 8. CDR3 length: 15 residues. CDR3 bases: TGTGCCAGCAGTATAACCGGGACAGGGGGGCACGAGCAGTACTTC. Amino acid sequence: CASSITGTGGHEQYF. The full variable domain, completed using reference TRBV28 and TRBJ2-7, is DVKVTQSSRYLVKRTGEKVFLECVQDMDHENMFWYRQDPGLGLRLIYFSYDVKMKEKGDIPEGYSVSREKKERFSLILESASTNQTSMYLCASSITGTGGHEQYFGPGTRLTVT.

In this sample, this clonotype turned up a few times. The chain combines TRBV20-1 with TRBJ2-1, with D possibly matching TRBD2 (7 bases). The CDR3 is 16 residues long. Trimming removed 3 bases from V and 8 bases from J, with 23 bases in between. Germline CDR1 DFQATT, CDR2 SNEGSKA (reference sequence). The CDR3 DNA follows: TGCAGTGCTAGGGGGGTGTCGGGGGGCCTTTGGTATGAGCAGTTCTTC. Translating it yields CSARGVSGGLWYEQFF.

This clonotype was found many times. This chain connects TRBV20-1 to TRBJ2-5; 11 bases agree with TRBD1. There are 16 residues in the CDR3. Per the germline V gene, CDR1 is DFQATT and CDR2 is SNEGSKA (reference sequence). This chain's CDR3 is CSAKIPDRGHLETQYF. CDR3 DNA: TGCAGCGCCAAGATCCCGGACAGGGGGCATTTGGAGACCCAGTACTTC.

This clonotype has a handful of counts. V gene TRBV14 combines with J gene TRBJ2-7, with D tentatively TRBD1 (6 bases). This CDR3 comprises 14 residues. The germline gives CDR1 SGHDN, CDR2 FVKESK. V was shortened by 3 bases and J by 2 bases, with 11 bases between the two germline ends. CDR3 nucleotide sequence: TGTGCCAGCAGCCATTGGGGGCGTCCCTACGAGCAGTACTTC. The encoded protein is CASSHWGRPYEQYF.

A remark on this clonotype: A clone one base away is much larger, so this may be a read error. The chain carries TRBV6-4 and TRBJ2-3, with TRBD2 matching 9 bases. CDR1 is MRHNA and CDR2 is SNTAGT in the germline V gene. The CDR3 is 15 amino acids. The J segment lost 5 bases and the V segment lost 4 bases, leaving 7 bases of the junction unmatched. CDR3 in DNA: TGTGCCAGCAGTGTACGCGGGGGGGATATAGATACGCAGTATTTT. Protein product: CASSVRGGDIDTQYF.

This clonotype has a count of ten or more. The V gene is TRBV14, the J gene TRBJ2-1; the match to TRBD2 covers 11 bases. The J segment lost 7 bases and the V segment lost 4 bases, leaving 6 bases of the junction unmatched. This CDR3 region has 15 residues. CDR1 is SGHDN, CDR2 FVKESK, per germline. The DNA for the CDR3 is TGTGCCAGCAGCCCACTAGCGGGGGCTTGGAATGAGCAGTTCTTC. Its translation is CASSPLAGAWNEQFF.

This chain connects TRBV11-1 to TRBJ2-1, with 11 bases matching TRBD1. Germline lookup yields CDR1 SGHAT and CDR2 FQDESV (reference sequence). This CDR3 is 18 amino acids long. With V trimmed by 5 bases and J by 6 bases, 15 bases remained unmatched. The CDR3 coding sequence is TGTGCCAGCAGCCTCCAATTTTTCGGACAGGGGGCCCTCAATGAGCAGTTCTTC. This gives the protein CASSLQFFGQGALNEQFF.

The chain carries TRBV7-2 and TRBJ2-7, with 8 bases that match TRBD1. The trim removed 5 bases at V and 3 bases at J, leaving 9 bases unmatched. The V gene's germline CDR1 is SGHTA and CDR2 FQGNSA. The CDR3 loop spans 15 amino acids. The CDR3: CASSQTGTGIYEQYF. Here the CDR3 DNA reads TGTGCCAGCAGCCAAACCGGGACAGGCATCTACGAGCAGTACTTC.

The chain employs TRBV20-1 and TRBJ2-1; 11 bases map to TRBD2. The CDR3 spans 13 residues. The germline V gene encodes CDR1 DFQATT and CDR2 SNEGSKA (reference sequence). The CDR3 region is CSVGTSGDNEQFF. The CDR3 DNA sequence: TGCAGCGTTGGGACTAGCGGAGACAATGAGCAGTTCTTC.

The V gene is TRBV15, the J gene TRBJ1-2; the match to TRBD1 covers 8 bases. V trimming: 4 bases; J trimming: 2 bases; junction bases outside the gene matches: 3. Germline V gene data show CDR1 as LNHNV and CDR2 as YYDKDF (reference sequence). The CDR3 length is 14 residues. The CDR3 loop reads CATSKGQGNYGYTF. The CDR3 coding sequence is TGTGCCACCAGCAAAGGACAGGGCAACTATGGCTACACCTTC.